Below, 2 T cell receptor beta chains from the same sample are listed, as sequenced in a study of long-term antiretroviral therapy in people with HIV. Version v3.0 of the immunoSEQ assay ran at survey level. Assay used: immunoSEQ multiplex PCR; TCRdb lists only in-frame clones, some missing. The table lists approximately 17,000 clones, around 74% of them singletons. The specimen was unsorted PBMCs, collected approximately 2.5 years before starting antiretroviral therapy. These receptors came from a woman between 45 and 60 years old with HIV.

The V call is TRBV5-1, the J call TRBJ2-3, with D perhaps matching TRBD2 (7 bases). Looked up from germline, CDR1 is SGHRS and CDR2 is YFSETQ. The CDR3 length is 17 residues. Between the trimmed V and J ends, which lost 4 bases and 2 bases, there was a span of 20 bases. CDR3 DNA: TGCGCCAGCAGCCCAAGTCCCGGGGGGCTTTCCACAGATACGCAGTATTTT. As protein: CASSPSPGGLSTDTQYF.

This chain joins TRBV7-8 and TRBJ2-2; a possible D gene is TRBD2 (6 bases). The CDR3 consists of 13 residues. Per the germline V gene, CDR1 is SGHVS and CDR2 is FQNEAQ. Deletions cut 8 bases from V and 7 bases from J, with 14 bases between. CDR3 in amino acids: CASSLGGGGELFF. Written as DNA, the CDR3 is TGTGCCAGCTCACTGGGAGGCGGCGGGGAGCTGTTTTTT. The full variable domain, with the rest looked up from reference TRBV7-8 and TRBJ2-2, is GAGVSQSPRYKVAKRGQDVALRCDPISGHVSLFWYQQALGQGPEFLTYFQNEAQLDKSGLPSDRFFAERPEGSVSTLKIQRTQQEDSAVYLCASSLGGGGELFFGEGSRLTVL.